Listed below are T cell receptor beta chains from one sample, sequenced in a study of response to subunit inactivated influenza vaccine. TCRdb fed the RT-PCR reads into MiXCR, producing one record per CDR3 protein. Here the sample spans around 570,000 distinct CDR3 sequences, about 11% being singletons. These data also formed part of another study, on T cells expressing NK-cell markers.

Specimen: PBMCs from blood, collected on the day of vaccination. These receptors were collected from a man aged 45 to 65 who received an inactivated influenza vaccine. CDR3s include the opening cysteine and the closing phenylalanine or tryptophan. The D gene is left open where the match is weak. A row's size may be missing; if present it is once, few, many or a size class.

j_call v_call clone_size d_call cdr3_nt cdr3_aa
TRBJ2-7 TRBV12-3/TRBV12-4 many TRBD2 TGTGCCAGCAGTTTTGGTCTAGCGGGGGGATACGAGCAGTACTTC CASSFGLAGGYEQYF
TRBJ2-1 TRBV7-8 many NA TGTGCCAGCAGCCCATCGGAGTTCTTC CASSPSEFF
TRBJ2-7 TRBV28 many TRBD1 TGTGCCAGCAGACTCGGGACAGGGCTCTACGAGCAGTACTTC CASRLGTGLYEQYF
TRBJ1-2 TRBV12-3/TRBV12-4 NA TRBD1 TGTGCCAGCAACCCGGGACAGGGTTATGGCTACACCTTC CASNPGQGYGYTF
TRBJ2-7 TRBV15 NA NA TGTGCCACCACGCCCAGGTACTCCTACGAGCAGTACTTC CATTPRYSYEQYF
TRBJ1-6 TRBV20-1 few TRBD1 TGCAGTGCTCGTCCCGGGACAGGGGGTTCCTATAATTCACCCCTCCACTTT CSARPGTGGSYNSPLHF
TRBJ1-2 TRBV28 NA NA TGTGCCAGCAGTCCCGTGAGCCTCGAGGGTGGTGGCTACACCTTC CASSPVSLEGGGYTF
TRBJ1-6 TRBV20-1 NA NA TGCAGTGCTAGTAGGGGCTCCTATAATTCACCCCTCCACTTT CSASRGSYNSPLHF
TRBJ1-5 TRBV12-3/TRBV12-4 many TRBD1 TGTGCCAGCAGTTTAACAGGGGGCGGCAATCAGCCCCAGCATTTT CASSLTGGGNQPQHF
TRBJ1-3 TRBV12-3/TRBV12-4 NA NA TGTGCCAGCACGGGTGGAAACACCATATATTTT CASTGGNTIYF
TRBJ2-5 TRBV28 NA NA TGTGCCAGCAGTTTGGTGGGCGTTGGGGAAATTGTGCAGACCCAGTACTTC CASSLVGVGEIVQTQYF
TRBJ2-3 TRBV5-1 few NA TGCGCCAGCAGCTTGAATTCTCGCCAGTTCACAGATACGCAGTATTTT CASSLNSRQFTDTQYF
TRBJ2-1 TRBV3-1 NA NA TGTGCCAGCAGCCAAGAAAGGCTAGCGAGTTACAATGAGCAGTTCTTC CASSQERLASYNEQFF
TRBJ2-2 TRBV5-1 few NA TGCGCCAGCAGCTTCGAGAACACCGGGGAGCTGTTTTTT CASSFENTGELFF
TRBJ2-1 TRBV5-1 few TRBD1 TGCGCCAGCAGCCCCGGGACAGGGGGCCGAGGGTATGAGCAGTTCTTC CASSPGTGGRGYEQFF
TRBJ1-3 TRBV7-9 few NA TGTGCCAGCAGCCTAGGACAGTCAAACTCTGGAAACACCATATATTTT CASSLGQSNSGNTIYF
TRBJ1-2 TRBV7-9 NA TRBD1 TGTGCCAGCAGCCCGACCACAGGGGGGAATGGCTACACCTTC CASSPTTGGNGYTF
TRBJ2-5 TRBV7-3 NA NA TGTGCCAGCTCTCTCCCCCAGGGGACCCAGTACTTC CASSLPQGTQYF
TRBJ1-2 TRBV10-3 many TRBD1 TGTGCCATCGGGACAGGGGGCCGAATAGATGGCTACACCTTC CAIGTGGRIDGYTF
TRBJ2-7 TRBV12-3/TRBV12-4 few NA TGTGCCAGCAGTTTAATGGACACTGGGGGAGAGCAGTACTTC CASSLMDTGGEQYF
TRBJ2-7 TRBV5-1 NA TRBD1 TGCGCCAGCTACCCGGGACAGGCAAGGGGGGAGCAGTACTTC CASYPGQARGEQYF
TRBJ2-1 TRBV7-2 many TRBD2 TGTGCCAGCAGCTTAGCCGGGACTAGCTATGAGCAGTTCTTC CASSLAGTSYEQFF
TRBJ2-3 TRBV7-9 NA NA TGTGCCAGCAGCTTTACCAAAGGGGCATATACGCAGTATTTT CASSFTKGAYTQYF
TRBJ1-1 TRBV5-1 few NA TGCGCCAGCAGCTTGTCCGGGAGGGCTTTCTTT CASSLSGRAFF
TRBJ2-7 TRBV12-3/TRBV12-4 NA TRBD1 TGTGCCAGCAGGCGGACAGGGGCCCTCGAGCAGTACTTC CASRRTGALEQYF
TRBJ1-2 TRBV7-9 NA NA TGTGCCAGCAGCAGGGTTTGGGGTACATCTTATGGCTACACCTTC CASSRVWGTSYGYTF
TRBJ2-7 TRBV11-2 few TRBD1 TGTGCCAGCAGCGGAAGACAGGGGACCCGACCGACCGTCTTCTACGAGCAGTACTTC CASSGRQGTRPTVFYEQYF
TRBJ2-1 TRBV7-2 once TRBD2 TGTGCCAGCAGCTCCCGGACTAGCAACAATGAGCAGTTCTTC CASSSRTSNNEQFF
TRBJ2-3 TRBV11-2 many NA TGTGCCAGCAGCTTGACTAAACCACGAGATACGCAGTATTTT CASSLTKPRDTQYF
TRBJ1-5 TRBV15 few NA TGTGCCACCAGCAGAGGGGAAACTAGCAATCAGCCCCAGCATTTT CATSRGETSNQPQHF
TRBJ2-5 TRBV6-5 NA TRBD2 TGTGCCAGCAGTTACGCGCCTAGCGGGGGGGAGACCCAGTACTTC CASSYAPSGGETQYF
TRBJ1-6 TRBV5-1 NA NA TGCGCCAGCAGCTTGGCCTGGACATCTGCTTCACCCCTCCACTTT CASSLAWTSASPLHF
TRBJ1-1 TRBV29-1 few NA TGCAGCGACCTCGACAGAGAGGAAAACACTGAAGCTTTCTTT CSDLDREENTEAFF
TRBJ2-3 TRBV9 few NA TGTGCCAGCACCCCGGGGGGGGCAGGAACAGGGGGTACGCAGTATTTT CASTPGGAGTGGTQYF
TRBJ2-7 TRBV4-3 NA NA TGCGCCAGCAGCCAAGTTCGACCTAAGAGCTACGAGCAGTACTTC CASSQVRPKSYEQYF
TRBJ2-1 TRBV20-1 NA NA TGCAGTGCTAGAAGAGGGGGGCCCTCCTCCTACAATGAGCAGTTCTTC CSARRGGPSSYNEQFF
TRBJ1-1 TRBV3-1 few TRBD1 TGTGCCAGCAGCCCGAAGACAGGGATGATGAACACTGAAGCTTTCTTT CASSPKTGMMNTEAFF
TRBJ2-1 TRBV24-1 NA TRBD1 TGTGCCACCAGTGATTTGCAAGGGCCCCAAGGGGGCATTTACAATGAGCAGTTCTTC CATSDLQGPQGGIYNEQFF
TRBJ2-7 TRBV20-1 many TRBD2 TGCAGTGCTAGAGATTTCACTAGCGGTTCCTACGAGCAGTACTTC CSARDFTSGSYEQYF
TRBJ2-1 TRBV12-3/TRBV12-4 few TRBD2 TGTGCCAGCACCAAAGATTCGGGGCTAGCGGGGGGCCCAGAGCAGTTCTTC CASTKDSGLAGGPEQFF
TRBJ2-1 TRBV7-9 few NA TGTGCCAGCCCCCTGGGCAATGAGCAGTTCTTC CASPLGNEQFF
TRBJ1-2 TRBV25-1 many NA TGTGCCAGCAGCGGATATGGCTACACCTTC CASSGYGYTF
TRBJ2-5 TRBV7-9 few NA TGTGCCAGCAGCTACGTGCAAGAGACCCAGTACTTC CASSYVQETQYF
TRBJ2-1 TRBV5-1 NA NA TGCGCCAGCAGCTTGAGTCCGCACCGAGACAATGAGCAGTTCTTC CASSLSPHRDNEQFF
TRBJ2-2 TRBV9 few TRBD2 TGTGCCAGCAGCGCCTTGGGACTAGCGATCGGGGAGCTGTTTTTT CASSALGLAIGELFF
TRBJ1-2 TRBV12-3/TRBV12-4 NA TRBD1 TGTGCCAGCACCGCGGGCGGCTGGGACAGGGGTGGGTATGGCTACACCTTC CASTAGGWDRGGYGYTF
TRBJ2-1 TRBV10-1 NA TRBD2 TGCGCCAGCAGTGAGGCGGTAGCGGGGGGAGGTTTGAATGAGCAGTTCTTC CASSEAVAGGGLNEQFF
TRBJ1-5 TRBV10-2 NA TRBD1 TGCGCCAGCAGTCAACAGGGGTATCAGCCCCAGCATTTT CASSQQGYQPQHF
TRBJ1-2 TRBV7-2 NA NA TGTGCCAGCAGCTTAGACGGGAGCTCGGGTTATGGCTACACCTTC CASSLDGSSGYGYTF